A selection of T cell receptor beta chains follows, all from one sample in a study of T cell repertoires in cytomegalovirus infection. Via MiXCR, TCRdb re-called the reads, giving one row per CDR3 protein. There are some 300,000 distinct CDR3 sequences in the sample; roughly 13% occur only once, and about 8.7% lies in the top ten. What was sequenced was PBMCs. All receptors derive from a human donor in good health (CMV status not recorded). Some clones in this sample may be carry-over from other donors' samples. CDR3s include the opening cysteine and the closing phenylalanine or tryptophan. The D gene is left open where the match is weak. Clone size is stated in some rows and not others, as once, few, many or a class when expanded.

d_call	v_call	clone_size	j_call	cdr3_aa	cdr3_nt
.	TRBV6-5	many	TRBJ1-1	CASSIRQNTEAFF	TGTGCCAGTAGTATCCGACAGAACACTGAAGCTTTCTTT
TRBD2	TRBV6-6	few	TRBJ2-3	CASSYSSSGAHTDTQYF	TGTGCCAGCAGTTACTCGTCTAGCGGGGCCCACACAGATACGCAGTATTTT
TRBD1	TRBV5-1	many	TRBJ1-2	CASSQSGQGNINYGYTF	TGCGCCAGCAGCCAATCGGGACAGGGGAATATTAACTATGGCTACACCTTC
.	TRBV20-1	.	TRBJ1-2	CSAPGVDYGYTF	TGCAGTGCTCCAGGGGTCGACTATGGCTACACCTTC
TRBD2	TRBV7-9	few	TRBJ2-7	CASSSQGTSNEQYF	TGTGCCAGCAGCAGCCAAGGGACTAGTAACGAGCAGTACTTC
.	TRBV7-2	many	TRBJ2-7	CASSLAVARVYEQYF	TGTGCCAGCAGCTTAGCGGTTGCTAGGGTCTACGAGCAGTACTTC
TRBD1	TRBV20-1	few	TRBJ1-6	CSARAETGGASPLHF	TGCAGTGCTAGAGCGGAAACAGGGGGCGCTTCACCCCTCCACTTT
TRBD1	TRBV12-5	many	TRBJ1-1	CASGLVTGGAGTEAFF	TGTGCTAGTGGTTTGGTCACAGGGGGCGCGGGGACTGAAGCTTTCTTT
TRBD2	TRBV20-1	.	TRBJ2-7	CSATVLAGAYEQYF	TGCAGTGCTACCGTGTTAGCGGGAGCGTACGAGCAGTACTTC
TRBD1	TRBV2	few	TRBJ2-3	CASTGTGNTDTQYF	TGTGCCAGCACTGGGACAGGGAACACAGATACGCAGTATTTT
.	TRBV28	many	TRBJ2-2	CASSRGSRGELFF	TGTGCCAGCAGTCGAGGGTCTCGTGGGGAGCTGTTTTTT